Presented here are 25 T cell receptor beta chains from one specimen sequenced in a study of T cell responses to AZD1222 COVID-19 vaccine. The method was immunoSEQ multiplex PCR; TCRdb's version includes in-frame clones alone and lacks a portion of them. The repertoire holds approximately 170,000 clones, around 90% seen once, with over 1.5% in the top ten. The sequences come from peripheral blood, collected on day 0 of AZD1222 vaccination. These receptors all come from an adult in good health.

V usage is TRBV7-9 and J usage is TRBJ2-5, with TRBD1 identical over 9 bases. Looked up from germline, CDR1 is SEHNR and CDR2 is FQNEAQ (reference sequence). J gave up 5 bases and V 4 bases, and 8 bases lay outside the gene matches. This CDR3 spans 15 amino acids. The DNA of the CDR3 is TGTGCCAGCAGCTCGACCGGGACAGGGTACGAGACCCAGTACTTC. Its translation: CASSSTGTGYETQYF.

The chain is built from TRBV2 and TRBJ2-7; 7 positions match TRBD1. Germline V gene lookup returns CDR1 SNHLY and CDR2 FYNNEI. The CDR3 runs to 13 residues. V dropped 4 bases and J dropped 5; count of bases not matched to a gene: 5. CDR3 sequence (DNA): TGTGCCAGCAGTGGACAGGGAATCCACGAGCAGTACTTC. Protein: CASSGQGIHEQYF.

V is TRBV6-4 and J is TRBJ1-5; D perhaps matches TRBD1 (6 bases). Trimming pared 0 bases from V and 5 bases from J, leaving 11 bases between. The length of the CDR3 is 15 residues. The germline CDR1 and CDR2 sequences are MRHNA and SNTAGT. The CDR3: CASSDSGRGDQPQHF. The CDR3 DNA reads TGTGCCAGCAGTGACTCCGGCAGGGGCGATCAGCCCCAGCATTTT.

This sequence joins TRBV7-2 and TRBJ2-2; the D gene could be TRBD1 or TRBD2 (6 bases each). The V gene lost 4 bases and the J gene lost 3 bases, with 12 bases spanning the gap. CDR1 and CDR2 from the germline V gene are SGHTA and FQGNSA. The CDR3 is 15 residues long. CDR3 nucleotides: TGTGCCAGCAGCTGGGGGGCAGAATACACCGGGGAGCTGTTTTTT. Translation gives CASSWGAEYTGELFF.

The chain employs TRBV5-1 and TRBJ1-1; 7 bases are shared with TRBD1. Germline CDR1 SGHRS, CDR2 YFSETQ. V gave up 4 bases and J gave up 0 bases; unmatched junction bases: 6. The CDR3 totals 15 residues. This CDR3 is CASSLRQGMNTEAFF. The CDR3 coding sequence is TGCGCCAGCAGCCTGAGACAGGGTATGAACACTGAAGCTTTCTTT.

The chain links TRBV12-5 to TRBJ1-1; D gene ambiguous. V lost 3 bases and J 5 bases, leaving 4 bases between the germline ends. The CDR3 length is 11 residues. Germline V gene data show CDR1 as LGHNT and CDR2 as FRNRAP. CDR3 sequence: CASGLTTEAFF. The CDR3 bases are TGTGCTAGTGGTTTAACTACTGAAGCTTTCTTT.

V usage is TRBV7-9 and J usage is TRBJ2-7; 8 bases align to TRBD2. Germline CDR1 SEHNR, CDR2 FQNEAQ (reference sequence). V shed 5 bases and J 2 bases; nucleotides not matched to a gene: 8. This CDR3 is 15 amino acids long. Here the CDR3 DNA reads TGTGCCAGCAGCCGCCCGGGACTAGGGGCCTACGAGCAGTACTTC. Encoded protein: CASSRPGLGAYEQYF.

The V gene is TRBV4-1, the J gene TRBJ1-4; D might be TRBD1 (6 bases). V was pared by 3 bases and J by 4 bases, with 9 bases between. The CDR3 totals 14 residues. Germline loops: CDR1 MGHRA, CDR2 YSYEKL. The CDR3 spells CASSQTGGNEKLFF. The CDR3 region has the DNA TGCGCCAGCAGCCAGACAGGAGGTAATGAAAAACTGTTTTTT.

In nucleotides, the CDR3 is TGTGCCACCAGTGACCACGAGAGGGGGGAAAAGTTCTTC. This sequence encodes CATSDHERGEKFF. The chain has TRBV24-1 and TRBJ2-1; either TRBD1 or TRBD2 may fit D (6 bases each). CDR3 length: 13 amino acids. Germline CDR1 reads KGHDR; CDR2 reads SFDVKD. Trimming shortened V by 4 bases and J by 14 bases, and 17 bases separated the two germline ends.

The rearrangement uses TRBV7-2 and TRBJ2-5, with 7 bases identical to TRBD2. The germline gives CDR1 SGHTA, CDR2 FQGNSA. Trimming removed 3 bases from V and 5 bases from J; junction bases left unmatched: 6. The CDR3 has 14 amino acids. CDR3 sequence: CASSLRVGGETQYF. The CDR3, as DNA: TGTGCCAGCAGCTTGAGGGTCGGGGGGGAGACCCAGTACTTC.

The chain couples TRBV7-3 to TRBJ1-1, with D unclear. There are 14 residues in the CDR3. V was clipped by 5 bases and J by 4 bases, with 14 bases between them. From germline, CDR1 is SGHTA and CDR2 FQGTGA. CDR3 sequence reads: CASSTGRSGTEAFF. CDR3 nucleotides: TGTGCCAGCAGCACCGGGAGGTCGGGCACTGAAGCTTTCTTT.

The J gene is TRBJ1-5, the V gene TRBV6-5; D is unclear. V lost 3 bases and J 3 bases, leaving 6 bases between the germline ends. CDR1 and CDR2 (germline): MNHEY, SVGAGI. The CDR3 runs to 13 residues. The CDR3 nucleotides read TGTGCCAGCAGTTATGTCCCCAATCAGCCCCAGCATTTT. This codes for CASSYVPNQPQHF.

This rearrangement joins TRBV5-1 to TRBJ2-7; D is perhaps TRBD1 (5 bases). This CDR3 spans 14 amino acids. Trimming stripped 0 bases from V and 8 bases from J, with 15 bases between. CDR1 and CDR2 from the germline V gene are SGHRS and YFSETQ. The DNA for the CDR3 is TGCGCCAGCAGCTTGGGTACAGGTCCTACGAAGCAGTACTTC. Amino acids: CASSLGTGPTKQYF. Complete variable domain (other parts from reference TRBV5-1 and TRBJ2-7): KAGVTQTPRYLIKTRGQQVTLSCSPISGHRSVSWYQQTPGQGLQFLFEYFSETQRNKGNFPGRFSGRQFSNSRSEMNVSTLELGDSALYLCASSLGTGPTKQYFGPGTRLTVT.

This sequence joins TRBV12-2 and TRBJ1-1. TRBV12-2 is labeled a pseudogene. The CDR3 contains 18 residues. For the CDR3, the DNA is TGTGCAAGTCGCTTAATTTGCGAGGGTATGTCCGAGAACACTGAAGCTTTCTTT. Protein: CASRLICEGMSENTEAFF.

The chain uses TRBV4-2 and TRBJ2-2, with D possibly matching TRBD2 (6 bases). V lost 1 base, J lost 1 base, and 7 bases lay in between. This CDR3 comprises 15 residues. Germline V lookup: CDR1 LGHNA, CDR2 YNFKEQ. In DNA form, the CDR3 reads TGTGCCAGCAGCCAAGCGGGGGAGAACACCGGGGAGCTGTTTTTT. Amino acid sequence: CASSQAGENTGELFF.

This clone was recorded once. The chain couples TRBV11-3 to TRBJ2-7, with D perhaps matching TRBD1 (6 bases). This CDR3 is built from 13 residues. Trimming pared 5 bases from V and 6 bases from J, leaving 14 bases between. Germline V gene lookup returns CDR1 SGHNT and CDR2 YENEEA. The CDR3 spells CASSGTGSGEQYF. The DNA for the CDR3 is TGTGCCAGCAGCGGAACAGGGAGCGGCGAGCAGTACTTC.

The chain combines TRBV5-4 with TRBJ2-2, with D maybe TRBD1 (6 bases). The germline V and J ends were trimmed by 1 base and 1 base, with 11 bases remaining between them. This CDR3 is built from 16 residues. CDR1 and CDR2 from the germline V gene are SGHNT and YYREEE (reference sequence). The CDR3 DNA reads TGTGCCAGCAGCTTGTGGGTAGGGGGGAACACCGGGGAGCTGTTTTTT. Residues: CASSLWVGGNTGELFF.

The chain joins TRBV7-8 to TRBJ2-2, with D perhaps being TRBD1 or TRBD2 (5 bases each). This CDR3 contains 14 residues. Germline-derived CDR1 and CDR2 are SGHVS and FQNEAQ. Trimming cost V 5 bases and J 5 bases, with 12 bases left between them. The CDR3 DNA follows: TGTGCCAGCAGCCTGGGGCCGGGGACCGGGGAGCTGTTTTTT. The encoded protein is CASSLGPGTGELFF.

The J gene is TRBJ1-1, the V gene TRBV5-3; D is ambiguous. TRBV5-3 is marked as an open reading frame, function uncertain. The V and J ends lost 2 bases and 1 base respectively, with 9 bases between them. The CDR3 runs 14 residues. DNA of the CDR3: TGTGCCAGAAGCTTCGTAGTAGGGAACACTGAAGCTTTCTTT. This encodes CARSFVVGNTEAFF.

The CDR3 DNA sequence: TGTGCCAGCAGTTTATCGAGGGATACTGAAGCTTTCTTT. Residues: CASSLSRDTEAFF. This rearrangement joins TRBV27 to TRBJ1-1; D is uncertain. V lost 0 bases, J lost 5 bases, and 7 bases lay in between. The CDR3 is 13 amino acids. Germline lookup yields CDR1 MNHEY and CDR2 SMNVEV (reference sequence).

The rearrangement joins TRBV29-1 to TRBJ2-1, with 8 bases fitting TRBD2. The CDR3 runs to 12 residues. Germline V gene lookup returns CDR1 SQVTM and CDR2 ANQGSEA. V was pared by 6 bases and J by 9 bases, with 7 bases of the junction left unmatched. The CDR3: CSVGLETIEQFF. CDR3 in DNA: TGCAGCGTGGGACTAGAAACAATTGAGCAGTTCTTC.

V is TRBV6-5 and J is TRBJ1-5, with 9 bases matching TRBD1. After removal of 6 bases from V and 6 bases from J, the junction contained 9 bases not matched to a gene. CDR1 is MNHEY, CDR2 SVGAGI, per germline. This CDR3 region has 15 residues. CDR3 in amino acids: CASRGTGLGSQPQHF. CDR3 in DNA: TGTGCCAGCAGAGGGACAGGGTTGGGTTCTCAGCCCCAGCATTTT.

This rearrangement joins TRBV5-8 to TRBJ2-2, with 14 bases matching TRBD2. Per the germline V gene, CDR1 is SGHTS and CDR2 is YDEGEE. This CDR3 has 17 residues. Losses at the gene ends were 4 bases for V and 5 bases for J; bases not matched to a gene: 7. DNA for the CDR3: TGTGCCAGCAGCCAATTCTGGACTAGCGGGAGGACCGGGGAGCTGTTTTTT. It specifies CASSQFWTSGRTGELFF.

The rearrangement joins TRBV7-9 to TRBJ2-5, with a possible D match to TRBD1 (7 bases). The CDR3 is made up of 15 amino acids. V was cut by 5 bases and J by 2 bases, with 15 bases left in between. Germline values: CDR1 SEHNR, CDR2 FQNEAQ (reference sequence). The CDR3 coding sequence is TGTGCCAGCAGCATACTGACAGGGAGGCAAGAGACCCAGTACTTC. Translated, it gives CASSILTGRQETQYF.

This clone was found once. The genes are TRBV6-2 or TRBV6-3 and TRBJ2-1; D is unclear. The CDR3 is 13 amino acids. Germline V gives CDR1 MNHEY, CDR2 SVGEGT. The V end lost 0 bases, the J end lost 8 bases, and 8 bases lay between the germline ends. In DNA, the CDR3 is TGTGCCAGCAGTTACTCGATCCCCCATGAGCAGTTCTTC. Its translation is CASSYSIPHEQFF.